This TCR beta chain was sequenced during a study of T cell repertoires in aging, cancer and after chemotherapy. A mixed TRB-A/B primer pool amplified rearranged TRB by multiplex touch-down PCR. TCRdb processed the multiplex PCR reads anew with MiXCR; each CDR3 protein has one entry. The sample holds 9,000 or so distinct CDR3 sequences, roughly 32% seen once. In its sample, this clonotype was seen a few times. Antigen: not known. Amplification of TCR beta used genomic DNA extracted from peripheral blood. Study observations and caveats: Healthy donors lost TCR diversity with age mainly through richness, cancer patients through richness and evenness.

Trimming pared 2 bases from V and 3 bases from J, leaving 11 bases between. Germline V lookup: CDR1 KGHSH, CDR2 LQKENI. The CDR3 has 14 amino acids. The sequence was collected from a human donor in good health. The chain recombines TRBV18 with TRBJ2-7; D is undetermined. The material sequenced was blood. This CDR3 reads CASSPGRAYYEQYF. In DNA, the CDR3 is TGTGCCAGCTCACCAGGAAGGGCTTACTACGAGCAGTACTTC.